The 8 T cell receptor beta chains in this list originate from one sample, sequenced in a study of T cell changes during pregnancy in multiple sclerosis. TCRdb's copy holds only in-frame clones and misses some; the assay was immunoSEQ multiplex PCR. Among 85,000 to 90,000 clones listed, about 94% were seen once. This sample comprised peripheral blood, obtained after pregnancy. These receptors all stem from a female donor in good health, enrolled as a control in a pregnancy study.

This clone was counted a single time. The chain is built from TRBV27 and TRBJ2-1; 10 bases agree with TRBD1. The CDR3 covers 14 residues. V lost 6 bases to trimming and J lost 6 bases; unmatched junction nucleotides: 5. Germline CDR1 reads MNHEY; CDR2 reads SMNVEV (reference sequence). CDR3 sequence (DNA): TGTGCCAGCAGCTTACGGACAGGGGGCAATGAGCAGTTCTTC. Protein: CASSLRTGGNEQFF.

In its sample, this clone was seen once. The V call is TRBV2, the J call TRBJ2-1, with 11 bases aligning to TRBD2. This CDR3 is 15 amino acids long. Germline lookup yields CDR1 SNHLY and CDR2 FYNNEI. V shed 4 bases and J 6 bases; nucleotides not matched to a gene: 5. The CDR3 region has the DNA TGTGCCAGCAGTGGGGAGGGACTAGCGGCCAATGAGCAGTTCTTC. It encodes CASSGEGLAANEQFF.

This rearrangement joins TRBV6-5 to TRBJ2-2; 8 bases agree with TRBD2. With 8 bases clipped from V and 7 bases from J, the junction kept 3 bases outside the gene matches. The CDR3 consists of 12 residues. Germline V lookup: CDR1 MNHEY, CDR2 SVGAGI. The CDR3 region is CASSRGDGELFF. CDR3 nucleotide sequence: TGTGCCAGCTCGCGGGGGGACGGGGAGCTGTTTTTT.

The chain links TRBV4-1 to TRBJ2-1; D is possibly TRBD1 (6 bases). V lost 4 bases to trimming and J lost 9 bases, with 28 bases between them. This CDR3 is built from 18 residues. Germline CDR1 MGHRA, CDR2 YSYEKL. CDR3 amino acids: CASSPGTGIGGAIGEQFF. The CDR3 nucleotides are TGCGCCAGCAGCCCAGGGACCGGGATTGGGGGCGCGATTGGTGAGCAGTTCTTC.

The chain employs TRBV28 and TRBJ1-2; D gene unclear. The CDR3 runs to 11 residues. Deletions cut 4 bases from V and 8 bases from J, with 8 bases between. Germline CDR1 is MDHEN and CDR2 is SYDVKM. This chain's CDR3 is CASSYPRGYTF. The CDR3, as DNA: TGTGCCAGCAGTTACCCCCGGGGCTACACCTTC.

J is TRBJ2-5 and V is TRBV2; D unresolved. Germline V gene data show CDR1 as SNHLY and CDR2 as FYNNEI. V was pared by 6 bases and J by 2 bases, with 13 bases between. The length of the CDR3 is 14 residues. The CDR3 region has the DNA TGTGCCAGCAGCTCTCAACAGCAACAAGAGACCCAGTACTTC. Protein: CASSSQQQQETQYF.

The chain joins TRBV6-1 to TRBJ2-7, with 10 bases aligning to TRBD2. Germline trimming cut 6 bases from V and 3 bases from J; bases unmatched to any gene: 5. Germline V lookup: CDR1 MNHNS, CDR2 SASEGT. The CDR3 contains 14 residues. The CDR3 reads CASSPIAGGYEQYF. The CDR3 DNA follows: TGTGCCAGCAGCCCGATAGCGGGAGGCTACGAGCAGTACTTC.

Concerning this clone itself: Because the CDR3's place on the DNA is in doubt, the DNA is left out and the CDR3 is given as listed by TCRdb. The CDR3 is CASSAFWARGSYNEQFF. The chain recombines TRBV21-1 with TRBJ2-1; the table's D gene call, TRBD2, was not cross checked with the DNA. TRBV21-1 is a recognized pseudogene. The CDR3 contains 17 residues when both ends are counted.